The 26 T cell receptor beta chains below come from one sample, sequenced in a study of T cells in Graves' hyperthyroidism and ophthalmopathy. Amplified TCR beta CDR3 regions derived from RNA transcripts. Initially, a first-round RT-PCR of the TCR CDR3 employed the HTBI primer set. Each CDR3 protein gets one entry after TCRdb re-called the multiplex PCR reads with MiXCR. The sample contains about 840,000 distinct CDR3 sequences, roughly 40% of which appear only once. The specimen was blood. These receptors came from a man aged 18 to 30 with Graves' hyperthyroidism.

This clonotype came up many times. CDR3 residues: CSVIRVEAFF. The DNA for the CDR3 is TGCAGCGTTATAAGGGTTGAAGCTTTCTTT. The chain couples TRBV29-1 to TRBJ1-1; D unclear. The CDR3 sequence is 10 residues long. From germline, CDR1 is SQVTM and CDR2 ANQGSEA. V lost 5 bases to trimming and J lost 7 bases, with 8 bases between them.

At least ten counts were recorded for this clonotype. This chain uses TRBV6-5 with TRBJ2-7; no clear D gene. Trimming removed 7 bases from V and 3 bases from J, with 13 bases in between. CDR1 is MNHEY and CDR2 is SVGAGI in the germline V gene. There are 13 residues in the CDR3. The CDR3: CASIDGTGYEQYF. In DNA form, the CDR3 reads TGTGCCAGCATTGACGGCACTGGCTACGAGCAGTACTTC.

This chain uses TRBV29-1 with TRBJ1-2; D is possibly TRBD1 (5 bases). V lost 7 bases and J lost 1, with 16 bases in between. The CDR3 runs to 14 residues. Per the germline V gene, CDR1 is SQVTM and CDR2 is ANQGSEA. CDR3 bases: TGCAGCGCCCTAAGGAGGGGCGATAACTATGGCTACACCTTC. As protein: CSALRRGDNYGYTF.

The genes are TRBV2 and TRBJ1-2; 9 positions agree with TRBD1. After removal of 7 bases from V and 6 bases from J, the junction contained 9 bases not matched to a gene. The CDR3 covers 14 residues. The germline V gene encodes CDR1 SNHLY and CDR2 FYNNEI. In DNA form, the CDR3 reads TGTGCCAGCATCCCCGGGACAGGGAGGGATGGCTACACCTTC. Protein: CASIPGTGRDGYTF.

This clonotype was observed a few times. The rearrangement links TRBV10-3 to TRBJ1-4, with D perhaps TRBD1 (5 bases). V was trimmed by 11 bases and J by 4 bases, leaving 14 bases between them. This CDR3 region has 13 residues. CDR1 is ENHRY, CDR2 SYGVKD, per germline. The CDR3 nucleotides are TGTGCCGGTAAAGGGGCTAGTAATGAAAAACTGTTTTTT. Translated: CAGKGASNEKLFF.

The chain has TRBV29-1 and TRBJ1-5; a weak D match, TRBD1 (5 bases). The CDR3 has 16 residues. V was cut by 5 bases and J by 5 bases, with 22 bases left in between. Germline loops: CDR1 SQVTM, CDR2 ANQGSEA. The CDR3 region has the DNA TGCAGCGTTACTGTAGGCAGCAAGGGGCTCTATCAGCCCCAGCATTTT. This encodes CSVTVGSKGLYQPQHF.

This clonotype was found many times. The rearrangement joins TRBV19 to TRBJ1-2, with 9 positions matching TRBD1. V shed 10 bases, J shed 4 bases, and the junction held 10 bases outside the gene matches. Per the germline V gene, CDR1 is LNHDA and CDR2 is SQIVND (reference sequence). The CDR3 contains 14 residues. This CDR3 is CAIKRGQGSYGYTF. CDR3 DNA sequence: TGTGCCATTAAGCGGGGACAGGGTAGCTATGGCTACACCTTC.

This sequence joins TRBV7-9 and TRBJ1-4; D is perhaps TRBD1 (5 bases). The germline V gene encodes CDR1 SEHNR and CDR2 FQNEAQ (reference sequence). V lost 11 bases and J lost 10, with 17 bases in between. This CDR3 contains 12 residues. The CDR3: CALAKGSGKLFF. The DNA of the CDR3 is TGTGCCCTCGCCAAGGGGAGTGGAAAACTGTTTTTT.

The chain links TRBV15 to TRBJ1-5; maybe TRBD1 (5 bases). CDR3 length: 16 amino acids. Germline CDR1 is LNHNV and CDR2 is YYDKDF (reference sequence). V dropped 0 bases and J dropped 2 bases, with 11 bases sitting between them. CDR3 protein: CATSRDVGGGNQPQHF. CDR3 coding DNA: TGTGCCACCAGCAGAGATGTCGGGGGAGGCAATCAGCCCCAGCATTTT.

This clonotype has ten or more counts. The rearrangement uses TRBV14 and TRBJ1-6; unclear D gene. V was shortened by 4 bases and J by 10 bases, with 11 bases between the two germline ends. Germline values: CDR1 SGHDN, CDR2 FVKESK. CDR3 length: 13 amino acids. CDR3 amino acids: CASSPQTGSPLHF. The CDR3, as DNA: TGTGCCAGCAGCCCTCAGACCGGGTCACCCCTCCACTTT.

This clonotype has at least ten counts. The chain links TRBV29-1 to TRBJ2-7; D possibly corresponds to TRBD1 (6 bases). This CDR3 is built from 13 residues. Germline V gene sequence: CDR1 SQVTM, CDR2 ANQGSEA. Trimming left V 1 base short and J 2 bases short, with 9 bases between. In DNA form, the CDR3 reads TGCAGCGTTGAAGGGACAGCAGCCTACGAGCAGTACTTC. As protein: CSVEGTAAYEQYF.

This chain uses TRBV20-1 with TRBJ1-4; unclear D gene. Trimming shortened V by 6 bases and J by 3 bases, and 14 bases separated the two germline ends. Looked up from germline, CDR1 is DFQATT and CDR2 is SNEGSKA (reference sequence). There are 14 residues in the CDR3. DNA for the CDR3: TGCAGTGCCAGACTAGCGGGATCTAATGAAAAACTGTTTTTT. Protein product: CSARLAGSNEKLFF.

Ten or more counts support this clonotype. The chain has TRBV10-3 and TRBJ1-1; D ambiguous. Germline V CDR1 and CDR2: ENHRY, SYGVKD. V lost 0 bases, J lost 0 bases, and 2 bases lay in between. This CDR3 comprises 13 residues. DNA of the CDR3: TGTGCCATCAGTGAGTCAGTGAACACTGAAGCTTTCTTT. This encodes CAISESVNTEAFF.

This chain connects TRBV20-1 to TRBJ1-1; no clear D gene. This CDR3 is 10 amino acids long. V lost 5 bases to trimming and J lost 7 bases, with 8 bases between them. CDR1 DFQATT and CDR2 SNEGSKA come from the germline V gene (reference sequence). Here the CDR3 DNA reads TGCAGTGCTTTACACGGTGAAGCTTTCTTT. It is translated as CSALHGEAFF.

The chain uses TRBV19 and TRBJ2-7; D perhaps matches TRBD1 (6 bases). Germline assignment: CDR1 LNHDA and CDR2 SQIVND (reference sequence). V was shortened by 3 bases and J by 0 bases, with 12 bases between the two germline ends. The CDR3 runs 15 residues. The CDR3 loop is CASSIDQGSSYEQYF. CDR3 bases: TGTGCCAGTAGTATTGACCAGGGGAGCTCCTACGAGCAGTACTTC.

CDR3 sequence: CASSLGDYGYTIYF. CDR3 nucleotide sequence: TGTGCCAGCAGCTTAGGGGACTATGGCTACACCATATATTTT. The chain carries TRBV7-9 and TRBJ1-3; a weak D match, TRBD1 (5 bases). Between the trimmed V and J ends, which lost 1 base and 8 bases, there was a span of 12 bases. The CDR3 covers 14 residues. CDR1 is SEHNR, CDR2 FQNEAQ, per germline (reference sequence).

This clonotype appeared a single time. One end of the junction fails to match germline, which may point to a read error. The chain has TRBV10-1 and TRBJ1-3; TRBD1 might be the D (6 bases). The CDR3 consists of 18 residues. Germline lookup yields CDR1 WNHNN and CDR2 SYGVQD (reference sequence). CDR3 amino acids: CASRQTVRVKQGGNTIYF. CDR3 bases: TGTGCCAGCAGACAGACAGTTCGCGTAAAACAGGGAGGGAACACCATATATTTT.

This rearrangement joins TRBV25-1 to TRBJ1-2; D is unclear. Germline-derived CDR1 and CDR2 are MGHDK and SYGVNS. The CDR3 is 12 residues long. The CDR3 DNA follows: TGTGCTAGAGTGGCGAATGACTATGGCTACACCTTC. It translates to CARVANDYGYTF.

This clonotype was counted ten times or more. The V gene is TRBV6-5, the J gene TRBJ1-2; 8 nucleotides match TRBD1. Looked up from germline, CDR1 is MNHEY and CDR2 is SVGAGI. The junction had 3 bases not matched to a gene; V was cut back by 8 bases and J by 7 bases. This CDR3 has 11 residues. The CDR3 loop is CASGQGGGYTF. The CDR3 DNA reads TGTGCCAGCGGACAGGGTGGTGGCTACACCTTC.

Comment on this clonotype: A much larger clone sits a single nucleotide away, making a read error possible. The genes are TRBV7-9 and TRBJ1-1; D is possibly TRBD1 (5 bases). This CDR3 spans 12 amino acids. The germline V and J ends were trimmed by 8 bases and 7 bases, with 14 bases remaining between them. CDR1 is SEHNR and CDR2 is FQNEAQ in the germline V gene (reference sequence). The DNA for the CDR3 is TGTGCCAGCGGCCATCCAAGGGGTGAAGCTTTCTTT. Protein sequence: CASGHPRGEAFF.

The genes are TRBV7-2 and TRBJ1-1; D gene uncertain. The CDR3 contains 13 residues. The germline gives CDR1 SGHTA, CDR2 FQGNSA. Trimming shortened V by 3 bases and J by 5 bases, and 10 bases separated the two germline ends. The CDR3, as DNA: TGTGCCAGCAGCTTGTTTGATCGGACTGAAGCTTTCTTT. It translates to CASSLFDRTEAFF.

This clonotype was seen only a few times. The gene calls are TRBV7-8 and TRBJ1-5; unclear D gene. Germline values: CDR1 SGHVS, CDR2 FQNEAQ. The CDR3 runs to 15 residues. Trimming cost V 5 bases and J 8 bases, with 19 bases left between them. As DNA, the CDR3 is TGTGCCAGCAGCCTATTGGCGGGGAGTTTGGAGCCCCAGCATTTT. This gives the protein CASSLLAGSLEPQHF.

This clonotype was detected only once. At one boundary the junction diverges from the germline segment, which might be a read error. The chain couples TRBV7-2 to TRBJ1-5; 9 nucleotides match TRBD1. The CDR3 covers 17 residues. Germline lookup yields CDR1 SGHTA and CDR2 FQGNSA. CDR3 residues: CASSQYLRDRGNQPQHF. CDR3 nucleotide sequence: TGCGCCAGCAGCCAATATTTAAGGGACAGGGGCAATCAGCCCCAGCATTTT.

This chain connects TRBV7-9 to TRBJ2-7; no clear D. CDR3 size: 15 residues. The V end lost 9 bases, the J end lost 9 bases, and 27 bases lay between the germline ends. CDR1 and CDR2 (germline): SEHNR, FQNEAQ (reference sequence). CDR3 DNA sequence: TGTGCCAGTAGCCCGGACGGGTCTGGGTGGGATACGCAGTACTTC. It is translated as CASSPDGSGWDTQYF.

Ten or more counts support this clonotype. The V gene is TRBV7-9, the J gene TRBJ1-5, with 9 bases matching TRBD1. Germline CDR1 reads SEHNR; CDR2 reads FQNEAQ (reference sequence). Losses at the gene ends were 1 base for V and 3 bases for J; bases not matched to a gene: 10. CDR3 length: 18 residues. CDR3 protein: CASSLGSGQGHTNQPQHF. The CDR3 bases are TGTGCCAGCAGCTTAGGCTCCGGACAGGGGCACACCAATCAGCCCCAGCATTTT.

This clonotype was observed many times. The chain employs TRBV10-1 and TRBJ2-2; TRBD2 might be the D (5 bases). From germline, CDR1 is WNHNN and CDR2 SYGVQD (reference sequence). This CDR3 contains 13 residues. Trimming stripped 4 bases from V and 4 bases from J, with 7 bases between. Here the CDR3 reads CASSVDFTGELFF. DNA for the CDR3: TGCGCCAGCAGTGTGGACTTCACCGGGGAGCTGTTTTTT.